This entry concerns a single T cell receptor beta chain. The entry originates in a study of T cell changes during pregnancy in multiple sclerosis. Sequencing used immunoSEQ multiplex PCR; TCRdb keeps in-frame clones, though not all of them. The data hold tens of thousands of clones, with approximately 96% observed a single time. Trimming took off 0 bases at V and 3 bases at J, with 13 bases between the two ends. Germline loops: CDR1 SGDLS, CDR2 YYNGEE. CDR3 length: 15 amino acids. This chain connects TRBV9 to TRBJ2-7; D not resolved. Sequenced material: CD8+ T cells from peripheral blood mononuclear cells, taken after pregnancy. This clonotype was sampled from a female donor with multiple sclerosis, enrolled in a pregnancy study. This chain's CDR3 is CASSVAAARSYEQYF. Here the CDR3 DNA reads TGTGCCAGCAGCGTAGCTGCGGCACGGAGCTACGAGCAGTACTTC. The full variable domain, its missing parts supplied by reference TRBV9 and TRBJ2-7, is DSGVTQTPKHLITATGQRVTLRCSPRSGDLSVYWYQQSLDQGLQFLIQYYNGEERAKGNILERFSAQQFPDLHSELNLSSLELGDSALYFCASSVAAARSYEQYFGPGTRLTVT.